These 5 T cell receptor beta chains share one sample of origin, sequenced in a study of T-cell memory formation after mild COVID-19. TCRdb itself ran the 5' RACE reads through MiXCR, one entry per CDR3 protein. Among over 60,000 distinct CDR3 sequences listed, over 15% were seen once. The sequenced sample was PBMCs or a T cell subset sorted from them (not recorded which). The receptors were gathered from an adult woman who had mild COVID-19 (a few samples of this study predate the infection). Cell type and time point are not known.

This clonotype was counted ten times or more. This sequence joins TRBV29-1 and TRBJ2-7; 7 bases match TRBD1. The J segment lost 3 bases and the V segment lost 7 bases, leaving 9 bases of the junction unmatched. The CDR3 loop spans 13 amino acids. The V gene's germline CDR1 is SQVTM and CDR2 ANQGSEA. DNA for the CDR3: TGCAGCGCCGAAGGGACAGCAGACTACGAGCAGTACTTC. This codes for CSAEGTADYEQYF.

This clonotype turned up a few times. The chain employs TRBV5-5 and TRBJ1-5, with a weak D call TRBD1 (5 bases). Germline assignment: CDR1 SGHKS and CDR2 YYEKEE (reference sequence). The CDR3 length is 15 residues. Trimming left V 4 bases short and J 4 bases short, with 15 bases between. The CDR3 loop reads CASSPGTLGNQPQHF. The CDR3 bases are TGTGCCAGCAGCCCAGGGACGCTGGGGAATCAGCCCCAGCATTTT.

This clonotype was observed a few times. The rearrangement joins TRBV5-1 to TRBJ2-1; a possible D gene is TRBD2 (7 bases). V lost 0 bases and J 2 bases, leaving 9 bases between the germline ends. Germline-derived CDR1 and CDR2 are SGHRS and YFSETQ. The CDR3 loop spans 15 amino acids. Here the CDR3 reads CASSLEGGPYNEQFF. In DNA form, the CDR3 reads TGCGCCAGCAGCTTGGAGGGGGGGCCCTACAATGAGCAGTTCTTC.

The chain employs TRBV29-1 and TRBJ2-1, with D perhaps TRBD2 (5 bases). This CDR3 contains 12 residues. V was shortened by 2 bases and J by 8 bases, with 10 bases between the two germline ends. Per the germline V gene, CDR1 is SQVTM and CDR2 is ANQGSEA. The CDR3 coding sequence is TGCAGCGTTGAAAGAGCGGTCGATGAGCAGTTCTTC. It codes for CSVERAVDEQFF.

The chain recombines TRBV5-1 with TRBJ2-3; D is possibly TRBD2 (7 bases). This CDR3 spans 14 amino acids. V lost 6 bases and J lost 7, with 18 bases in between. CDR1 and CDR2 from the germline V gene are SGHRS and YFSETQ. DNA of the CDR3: TGCGCCAGCATGCCCGGGGGGCCCCCAAATACGCAGTATTTT. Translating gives CASMPGGPPNTQYF.